This TCR beta chain was found in a study of blood T cell repertoires in COVID-19. The germline gives CDR1 SNHLY, CDR2 FYNNEI. This CDR3 comprises 13 residues. V was clipped by 8 bases and J by 5 bases, with 15 bases between them. Sequencing was performed with immunoSEQ multiplex PCR; in TCRdb, only in-frame clones are kept and a portion is missing. Seen here are 120,000 or so clones, around 86% observed once, and the top ten hold 25% to 35%. The chain recombines TRBV2 with TRBJ1-2; D call uncertain. Sequencing used peripheral blood. This clonotype originated in a woman aged 70-85 years with acute or convalescent COVID-19. This CDR3 reads CASFGEGFYGYTF. In nucleotides, the CDR3 is TGTGCCAGCTTCGGAGAGGGATTTTATGGCTACACCTTC.